This T cell receptor beta chain was identified in a study of vaccination and CD4 T cells after COVID-19. The CDR3 spans 11 residues. CDR1 and CDR2 (germline): MNHNS, SASEGT. With 5 bases removed from V and 11 bases from J, the gap between germline ends came to 12 bases. With the Oncomine TCR Beta short-read assay, DNA from cultured CD4+ T cells was sequenced. TCRdb fed the PCR reads into MiXCR, producing one record per CDR3 protein. The data contain about 15,000 distinct CDR3 sequences, roughly 58% of them seen just once; the ten biggest clones take up about 12%. This clonotype was seen a handful of times. The antigen is not known. Documented treatment: roughly ten-day PBMC culture with coronavirus spike peptide pools or control peptides (ViraFEST assay).

The sequence came from a human donor who had recovered from COVID-19. This sequence joins TRBV6-1 and TRBJ2-5; D is unresolved. The source material was CD4+ T cells from blood, cultured in vitro. The DNA for the CDR3 is TGTGCCAGCAGTATGGCGAGCTTTCAGTACTTC. Residues: CASSMASFQYF.